A single sample gave rise to the 2 T cell receptor beta chains below, sequenced in a study of T cell responses to AZD1222 COVID-19 vaccine (dated by TCRdb to the early 2020s). Library construction relied on the immunoSEQ multiplex PCR assay. This immuneACCESS table, as held by TCRdb, lists in-frame sequences with V and J called but not all clones. Of the missing ones, under half trace to an unresolved V gene in checked studies; the others have no known cause. The sample yields some 74,000 clones; almost 90% were counted once. The biggest ten clones account for around 1.5% of the sample. The meaning of the sample's time point label: about 28 days (+/-7) after the second vaccine dose. The specimen was peripheral blood, collected 28 days after the second AZD1222 dose. The receptors were gathered from an adult who received the AZD1222 COVID-19 vaccine.

The CDR3 DNA reads as TGTGCCAGCAGCCATACGACAGGGGGCACTGAAGCTTTCTTT. It encodes CASSHTTGGTEAFF. The rearrangement joins TRBV3-1 (or the pseudogene TRBV3-2) to TRBJ1-1, with 9 bases that match TRBD1. Trimming cost V 3 bases and J 4 bases; bases outside gene matches: 3. CDR1 LGHDT and CDR2 YNNKEL come from the germline V gene (reference sequence). This CDR3 contains 14 residues.

The rearrangement joins TRBV5-4 to TRBJ2-2; 11 positions match TRBD1. Per germline, CDR1 SGHNT and CDR2 YYREEE (reference sequence). V gave up 1 base and J gave up 5 bases; unmatched junction bases: 4. The CDR3 runs 16 residues. The CDR3 sequence: CASSLFGTGGTGELFF. The CDR3 coding sequence is TGTGCCAGCAGCTTGTTTGGGACAGGGGGAACCGGGGAGCTGTTTTTT.